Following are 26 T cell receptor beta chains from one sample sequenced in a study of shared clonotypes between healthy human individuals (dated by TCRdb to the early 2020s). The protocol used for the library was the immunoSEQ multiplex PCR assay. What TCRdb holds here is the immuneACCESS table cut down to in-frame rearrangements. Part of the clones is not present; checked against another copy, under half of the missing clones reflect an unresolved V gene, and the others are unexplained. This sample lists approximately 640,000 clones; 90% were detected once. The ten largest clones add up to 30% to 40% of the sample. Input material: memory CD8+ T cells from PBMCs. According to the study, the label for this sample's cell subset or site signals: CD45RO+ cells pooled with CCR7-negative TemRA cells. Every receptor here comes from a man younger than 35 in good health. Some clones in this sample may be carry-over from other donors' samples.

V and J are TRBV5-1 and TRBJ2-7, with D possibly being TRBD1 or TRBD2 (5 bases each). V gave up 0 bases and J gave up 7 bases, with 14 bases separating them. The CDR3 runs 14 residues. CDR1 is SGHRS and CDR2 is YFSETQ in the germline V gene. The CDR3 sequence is CASSLVTGSGEQYF. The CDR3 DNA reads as TGCGCCAGCAGCTTGGTTACAGGATCGGGGGAGCAGTACTTC.

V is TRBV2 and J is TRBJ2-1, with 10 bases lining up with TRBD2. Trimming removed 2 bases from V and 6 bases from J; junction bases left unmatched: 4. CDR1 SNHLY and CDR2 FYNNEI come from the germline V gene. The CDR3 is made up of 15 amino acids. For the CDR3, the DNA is TGTGCCAGCAGTGAACCCCTAGCGGGAGTCAATGAGCAGTTCTTC. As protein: CASSEPLAGVNEQFF.

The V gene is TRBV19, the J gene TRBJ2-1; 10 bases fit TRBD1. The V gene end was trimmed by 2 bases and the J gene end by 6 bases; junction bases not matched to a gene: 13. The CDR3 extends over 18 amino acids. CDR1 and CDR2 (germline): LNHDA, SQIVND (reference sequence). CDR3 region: CASSITPPGTGEGNEQFF. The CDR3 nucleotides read TGTGCCAGTAGTATAACCCCCCCGGGGACAGGGGAGGGCAATGAGCAGTTCTTC.

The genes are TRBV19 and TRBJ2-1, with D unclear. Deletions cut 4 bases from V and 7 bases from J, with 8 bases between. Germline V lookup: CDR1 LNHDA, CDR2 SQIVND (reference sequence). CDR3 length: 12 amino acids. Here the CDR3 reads CASSTLLNEQFF. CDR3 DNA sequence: TGTGCCAGTAGTACCCTTTTGAATGAGCAGTTCTTC.

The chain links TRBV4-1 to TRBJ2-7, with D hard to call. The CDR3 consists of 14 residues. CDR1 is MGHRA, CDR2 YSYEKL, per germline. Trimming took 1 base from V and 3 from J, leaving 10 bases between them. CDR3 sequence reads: CASSQAPDNYEQYF. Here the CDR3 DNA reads TGCGCCAGCAGCCAAGCCCCCGATAACTACGAGCAGTACTTC.

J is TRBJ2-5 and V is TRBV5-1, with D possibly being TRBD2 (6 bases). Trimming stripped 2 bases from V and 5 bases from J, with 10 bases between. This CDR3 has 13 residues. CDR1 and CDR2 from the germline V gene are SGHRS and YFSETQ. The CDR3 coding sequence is TGCGCCAGCAGCTTCAGGGACTGGGAGACCCAGTACTTC. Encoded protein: CASSFRDWETQYF.

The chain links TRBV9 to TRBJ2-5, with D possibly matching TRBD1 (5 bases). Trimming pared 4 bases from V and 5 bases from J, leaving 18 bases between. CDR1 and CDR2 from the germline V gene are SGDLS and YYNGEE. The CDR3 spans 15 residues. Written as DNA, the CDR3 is TGTGCCAGCAGCCCGGCCGTAAGGGGCTATGAGACCCAGTACTTC. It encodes CASSPAVRGYETQYF. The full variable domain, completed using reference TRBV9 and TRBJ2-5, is DSGVTQTPKHLITATGQRVTLRCSPRSGDLSVYWYQQSLDQGLQFLIQYYNGEERAKGNILERFSAQQFPDLHSELNLSSLELGDSALYFCASSPAVRGYETQYFGPGTRLLVL.

The CDR3 DNA is TGTGCCATCAGGGACAGCCTCCAAGAGACCCAGTACTTC. Translating gives CAIRDSLQETQYF. The genes are TRBV10-3 and TRBJ2-5, with D possibly being TRBD1 (6 bases). Looked up from germline, CDR1 is ENHRY and CDR2 is SYGVKD. The CDR3 sequence is 13 residues long. Trimming pared 6 bases from V and 1 base from J, leaving 9 bases between.

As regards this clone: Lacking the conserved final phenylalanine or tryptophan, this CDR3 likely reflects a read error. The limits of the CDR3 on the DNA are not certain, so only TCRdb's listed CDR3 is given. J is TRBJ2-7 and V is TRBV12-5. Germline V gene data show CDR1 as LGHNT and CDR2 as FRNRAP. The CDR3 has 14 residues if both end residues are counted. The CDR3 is CASGLGNQCNPNAI.

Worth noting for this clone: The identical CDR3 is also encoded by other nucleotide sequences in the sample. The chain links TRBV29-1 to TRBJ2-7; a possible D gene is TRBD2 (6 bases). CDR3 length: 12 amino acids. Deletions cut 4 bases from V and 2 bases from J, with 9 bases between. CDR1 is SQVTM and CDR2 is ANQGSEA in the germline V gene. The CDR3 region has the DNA TGCAGCGTTGGAGCGGGCCCCTACGAGCAGTACTTC. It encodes CSVGAGPYEQYF.

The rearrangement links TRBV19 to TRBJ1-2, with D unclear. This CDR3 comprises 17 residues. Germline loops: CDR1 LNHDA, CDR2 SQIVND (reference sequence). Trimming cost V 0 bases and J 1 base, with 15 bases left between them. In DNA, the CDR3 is TGTGCCAGTAGTATAGATACAGAGGCTGTCCTTAACTATGGCTACACCTTC. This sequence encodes CASSIDTEAVLNYGYTF.

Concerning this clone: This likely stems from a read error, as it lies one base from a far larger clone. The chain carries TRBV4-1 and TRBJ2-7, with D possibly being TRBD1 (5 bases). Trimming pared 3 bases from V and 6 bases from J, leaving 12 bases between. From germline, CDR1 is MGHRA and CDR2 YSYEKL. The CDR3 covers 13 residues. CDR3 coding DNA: TGCGCCAGCAGCCACGAGACAGAAGGCGAGCAGTACTTC. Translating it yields CASSHETEGEQYF.

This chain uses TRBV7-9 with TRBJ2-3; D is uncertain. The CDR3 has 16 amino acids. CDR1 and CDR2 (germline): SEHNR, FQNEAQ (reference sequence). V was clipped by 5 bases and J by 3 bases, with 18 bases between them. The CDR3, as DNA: TGTGCCAGCAGCCCCAAGCTGGGTATGTTGACAGATACGCAGTATTTT. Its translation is CASSPKLGMLTDTQYF.

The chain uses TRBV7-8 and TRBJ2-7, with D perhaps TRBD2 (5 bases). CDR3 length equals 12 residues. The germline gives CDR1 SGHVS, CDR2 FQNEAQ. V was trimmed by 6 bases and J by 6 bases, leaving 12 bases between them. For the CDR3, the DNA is TGTGCCAGCAGGGAGACGGGATCCGAGCAGTACTTC. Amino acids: CASRETGSEQYF. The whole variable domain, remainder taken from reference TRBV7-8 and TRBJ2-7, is GAGVSQSPRYKVAKRGQDVALRCDPISGHVSLFWYQQALGQGPEFLTYFQNEAQLDKSGLPSDRFFAERPEGSVSTLKIQRTQQEDSAVYLCASRETGSEQYFGPGTRLTVT.

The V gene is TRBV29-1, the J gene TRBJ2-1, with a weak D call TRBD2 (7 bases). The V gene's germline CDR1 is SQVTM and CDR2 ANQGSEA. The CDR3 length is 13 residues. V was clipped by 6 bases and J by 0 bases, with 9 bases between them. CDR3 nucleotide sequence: TGCAGCGTGGGGGGGGCCTCCTACAATGAGCAGTTCTTC. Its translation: CSVGGASYNEQFF.

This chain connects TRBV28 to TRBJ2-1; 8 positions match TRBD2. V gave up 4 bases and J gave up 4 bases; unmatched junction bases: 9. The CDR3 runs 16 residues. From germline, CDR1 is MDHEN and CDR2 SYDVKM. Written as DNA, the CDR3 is TGTGCCAGCAGTTCTCCTAGCGGGCTCGGTTACAATGAGCAGTTCTTC. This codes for CASSSPSGLGYNEQFF.

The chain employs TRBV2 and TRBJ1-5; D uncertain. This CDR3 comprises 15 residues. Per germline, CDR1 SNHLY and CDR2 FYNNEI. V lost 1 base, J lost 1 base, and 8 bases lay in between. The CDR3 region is CASSEGRQSNQPQHF. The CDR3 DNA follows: TGTGCCAGCAGTGAAGGACGGCAGAGCAATCAGCCCCAGCATTTT.

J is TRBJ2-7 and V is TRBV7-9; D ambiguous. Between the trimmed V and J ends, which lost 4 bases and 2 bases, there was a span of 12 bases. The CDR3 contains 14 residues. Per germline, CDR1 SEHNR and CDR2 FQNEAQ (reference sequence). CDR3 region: CASSYRQDPYEQYF. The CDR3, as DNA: TGTGCCAGCAGCTACCGCCAGGACCCCTACGAGCAGTACTTC.

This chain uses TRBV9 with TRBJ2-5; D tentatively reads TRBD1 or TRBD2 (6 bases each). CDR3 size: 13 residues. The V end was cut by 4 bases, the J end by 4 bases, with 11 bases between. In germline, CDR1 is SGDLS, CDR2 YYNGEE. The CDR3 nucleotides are TGTGCCAGCAGCCCCGGGGGCCCAGAGACCCAGTACTTC. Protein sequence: CASSPGGPETQYF.

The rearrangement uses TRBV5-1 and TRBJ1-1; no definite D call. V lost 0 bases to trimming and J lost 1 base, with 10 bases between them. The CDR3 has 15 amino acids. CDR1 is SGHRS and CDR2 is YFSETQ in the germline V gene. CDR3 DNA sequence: TGCGCCAGCAGCTTGGGTCGGGTAGAGAACACTGAAGCTTTCTTT. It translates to CASSLGRVENTEAFF.

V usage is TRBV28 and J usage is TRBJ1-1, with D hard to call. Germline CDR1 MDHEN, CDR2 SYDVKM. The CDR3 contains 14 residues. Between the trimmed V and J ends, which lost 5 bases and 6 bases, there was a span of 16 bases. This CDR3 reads CASSRVSRVAEAFF. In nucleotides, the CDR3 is TGTGCCAGCAGTCGCGTTTCGAGGGTTGCTGAAGCTTTCTTT.

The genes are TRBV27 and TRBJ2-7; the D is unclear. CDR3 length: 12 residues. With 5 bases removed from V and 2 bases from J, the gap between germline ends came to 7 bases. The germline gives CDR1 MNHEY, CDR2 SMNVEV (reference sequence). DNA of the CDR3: TGTGCCAGCAGTCCCACCACCTACGAGCAGTACTTC. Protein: CASSPTTYEQYF.

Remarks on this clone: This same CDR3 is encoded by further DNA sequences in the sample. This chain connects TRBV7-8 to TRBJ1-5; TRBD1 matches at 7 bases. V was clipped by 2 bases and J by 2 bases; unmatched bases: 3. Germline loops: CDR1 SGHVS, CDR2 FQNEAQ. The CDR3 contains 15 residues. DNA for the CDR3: TGTGCCAGCAGCTTACGAGGACAGGGCAATCAGCCCCAGCATTTT. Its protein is CASSLRGQGNQPQHF.

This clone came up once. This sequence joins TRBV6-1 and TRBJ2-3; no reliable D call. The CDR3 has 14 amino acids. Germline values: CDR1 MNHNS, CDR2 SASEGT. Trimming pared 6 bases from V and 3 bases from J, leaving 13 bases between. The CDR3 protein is CASRVLELTDTQYF. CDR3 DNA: TGTGCCAGCAGGGTTCTCGAGTTGACAGATACGCAGTATTTT.

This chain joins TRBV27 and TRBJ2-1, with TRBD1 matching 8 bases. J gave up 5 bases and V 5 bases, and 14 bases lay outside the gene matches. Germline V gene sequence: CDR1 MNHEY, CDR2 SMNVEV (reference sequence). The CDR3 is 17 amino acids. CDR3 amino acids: CASSTDRAGLLNNEQFF. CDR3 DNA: TGTGCCAGCAGTACGGACAGGGCGGGCCTCCTAAACAATGAGCAGTTCTTC.

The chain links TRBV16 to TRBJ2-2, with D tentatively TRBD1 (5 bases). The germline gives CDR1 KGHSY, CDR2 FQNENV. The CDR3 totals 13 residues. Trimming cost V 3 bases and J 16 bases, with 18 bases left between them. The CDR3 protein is CASSQSSPDMGFF. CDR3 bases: TGTGCCAGCAGCCAGTCGTCACCGGACATGGGGTTTTTT.